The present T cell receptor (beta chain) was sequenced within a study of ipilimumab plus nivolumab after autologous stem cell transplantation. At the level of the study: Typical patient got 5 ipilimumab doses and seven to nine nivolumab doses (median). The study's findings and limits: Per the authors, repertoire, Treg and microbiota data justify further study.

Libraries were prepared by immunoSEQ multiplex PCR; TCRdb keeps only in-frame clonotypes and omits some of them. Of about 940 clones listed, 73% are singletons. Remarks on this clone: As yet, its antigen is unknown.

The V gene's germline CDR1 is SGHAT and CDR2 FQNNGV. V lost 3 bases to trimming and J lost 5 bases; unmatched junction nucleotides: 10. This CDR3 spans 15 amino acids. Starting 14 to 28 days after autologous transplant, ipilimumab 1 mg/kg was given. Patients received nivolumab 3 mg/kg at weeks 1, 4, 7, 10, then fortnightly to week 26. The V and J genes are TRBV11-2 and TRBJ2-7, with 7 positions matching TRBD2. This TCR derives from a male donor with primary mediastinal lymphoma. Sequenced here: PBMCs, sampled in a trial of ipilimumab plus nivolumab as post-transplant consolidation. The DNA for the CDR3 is TGTGCCAGCAGCTTTCGACCCGCGGGAGTGGACGAGCAGTACTTC. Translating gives CASSFRPAGVDEQYF. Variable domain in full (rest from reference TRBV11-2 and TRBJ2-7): EAGVAQSPRYKIIEKRQSVAFWCNPISGHATLYWYQQILGQGPKLLIQFQNNGVVDDSQLPKDRFSAERLKGVDSTLKIQPAKLEDSAVYLCASSFRPAGVDEQYFGPGTRLTVT.